The rows below give T cell receptor beta chains drawn from one sample of a study of T cell responses to AZD1222 COVID-19 vaccine. Profiling relied on immunoSEQ multiplex PCR, and the TCRdb table lists in-frame clones only, not all of them. The sample lists nearly 110,000 clones, roughly nine tenths seen once, with about 4.5% in the top ten. Sample: peripheral blood, taken on day 0 of AZD1222 vaccination. Receptors originate from an adult in good health. Each CDR3 is given with its conserved first and last residue. A D gene is named only where the DNA matches it firmly. A clone size is listed for some rows: how often the clone was seen (once, few, many), or a class if it is expanded.

d_call j_call v_call clone_size cdr3_aa cdr3_nt
- TRBJ1-1 TRBV18 - CASSPTSVRDTEAFF TGTGCCAGCTCACCTACCTCAGTTAGGGACACTGAAGCTTTCTTT
- TRBJ2-1 TRBV11-2 - CASSLETRANEQFF TGTGCCAGCAGCTTAGAGACCAGGGCCAATGAGCAGTTCTTC
TRBD1 TRBJ1-5 TRBV18 - CASSPGTASNQPQHF TGTGCCAGCTCACCGGGGACAGCGAGCAATCAGCCCCAGCATTTT
- TRBJ1-4 TRBV29-1 - CSGLLGTNEKLFF TGCAGCGGTCTGCTTGGAACTAATGAAAAACTGTTTTTT
TRBD1 TRBJ1-2 TRBV7-2 - CASRQGSLNYGYTF TGTGCCAGCCGACAGGGGTCCCTTAACTATGGCTACACCTTC
- TRBJ2-6 TRBV5-1 - CASSRLDTAGANVLTF TGCGCCAGCAGCCGCCTCGACACGGCTGGGGCCAACGTCCTGACTTTC
- TRBJ1-4 TRBV4-3 - CASSQDGTLGEKLFF TGCGCCAGCAGCCAAGATGGAACATTGGGTGAAAAACTGTTTTTT
TRBD1 TRBJ1-6 TRBV20-1 - CSASTQGFYNSPLHF TGCAGTGCTAGTACACAGGGGTTCTATAATTCACCCCTCCACTTT
- TRBJ1-2 TRBV5-1 - CASSGWQGTGTNYGYTF TGCGCCAGCAGCGGCTGGCAGGGAACAGGGACTAACTATGGCTACACCTTC
- TRBJ2-1 TRBV29-1 - CSVDEDSYNEQFF TGCAGCGTTGACGAGGACTCCTACAATGAGCAGTTCTTC
- TRBJ1-1 TRBV29-1 - CSVVRVSEAFF TGCAGCGTTGTTCGAGTTTCTGAAGCTTTCTTT
- TRBJ2-5 TRBV3-1/TRBV3-2 - CASSQEYVQETQYF TGTGCCAGCAGCCAGGAGTACGTCCAAGAGACCCAGTACTTC
- TRBJ1-1 TRBV2 - CASTVQEEAFF TGTGCCAGCACCGTACAGGAGGAAGCTTTCTTT
- TRBJ1-3 TRBV4-3 - CASSQGRDSTIYF TGCGCCAGCAGCCAAGGGCGAGACAGTACCATATATTTT
TRBD1 TRBJ1-6 TRBV30 - CAWSDRDGEPLHF TGTGCCTGGAGCGACAGGGATGGGGAACCCCTCCACTTT
- TRBJ1-2 TRBV5-1 - CASSQQGLTNYGYTF TGCGCCAGCAGCCAACAGGGCCTTACTAACTATGGCTACACCTTC
- TRBJ1-1 TRBV6-6 - CASRNQGSEAFF TGTGCCAGCAGAAACCAGGGTTCTGAAGCTTTCTTT
- TRBJ1-5 TRBV7-9 - CASSLTAGLSNQPQHF TGTGCCAGCAGCTTAACAGCCGGCCTTAGCAATCAGCCCCAGCATTTT
TRBD1 TRBJ2-7 TRBV25-1 - CASSESAGQGLYEQYF TGTGCCAGCAGTGAATCGGCGGGACAGGGACTCTACGAGCAGTACTTC
- TRBJ2-1 TRBV11-2 few CASSLGPFLLIDEQFF TGTGCCAGCAGCTTAGGACCCTTCCTCCTAATAGATGAGCAGTTCTTC
TRBD1 TRBJ1-1 TRBV7-3 - CASSTDRGGTEAFF TGTGCCAGCAGCACGGACAGGGGAGGCACTGAAGCTTTCTTT
- TRBJ1-1 TRBV7-2 - CASSRGMNTEAFF TGTGCCAGCAGCAGGGGTATGAACACTGAAGCTTTCTTT
- TRBJ2-2 TRBV4-2 - CASSQGPMVMVTGELFF TGTGCCAGCAGCCAAGGGCCCATGGTTATGGTCACCGGGGAGCTGTTTTTT
- TRBJ2-1 TRBV4-1 - CASSQEGQRANEQFF TGCGCCAGCAGCCAAGAGGGACAACGCGCGAATGAGCAGTTCTTC
- TRBJ1-1 TRBV19 - CASQGRTGGGTEAFF TGTGCCTCCCAGGGGCGGACTGGAGGGGGCACTGAAGCTTTCTTT
- TRBJ2-3 TRBV27 - CASSLGELSTDTQYF TGTGCCAGCAGTTTAGGCGAACTGAGCACAGATACGCAGTATTTT
- TRBJ2-1 TRBV7-6 - CASSGVAAEKLTPYNEQFF TGTGCCAGCAGCGGCGTAGCAGCCGAAAAGCTGACTCCTTACAATGAGCAGTTCTTC
- TRBJ1-2 TRBV14 - CASSPGTASGRYGYTF TGTGCCAGCAGCCCCGGCACTGCCTCTGGACGTTATGGCTACACCTTC